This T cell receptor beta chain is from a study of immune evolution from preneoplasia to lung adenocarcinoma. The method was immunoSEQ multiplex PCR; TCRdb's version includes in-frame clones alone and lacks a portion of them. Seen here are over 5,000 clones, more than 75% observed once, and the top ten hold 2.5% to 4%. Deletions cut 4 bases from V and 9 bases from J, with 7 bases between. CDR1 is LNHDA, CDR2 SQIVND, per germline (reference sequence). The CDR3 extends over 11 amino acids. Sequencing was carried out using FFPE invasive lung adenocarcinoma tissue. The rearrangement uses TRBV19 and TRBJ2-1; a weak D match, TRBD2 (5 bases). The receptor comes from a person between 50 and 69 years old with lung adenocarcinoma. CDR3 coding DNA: TGTGCCAGTAGTACCGGACTTGAGCAGTTCTTC. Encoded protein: CASSTGLEQFF. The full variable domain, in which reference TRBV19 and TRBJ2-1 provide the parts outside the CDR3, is DGGITQSPKYLFRKEGQNVTLSCEQNLNHDAMYWYRQDPGQGLRLIYYSQIVNDFQKGDIAEGYSVSREKKESFPLTVTSAQKNPTAFYLCASSTGLEQFFGPGTRLTVL.